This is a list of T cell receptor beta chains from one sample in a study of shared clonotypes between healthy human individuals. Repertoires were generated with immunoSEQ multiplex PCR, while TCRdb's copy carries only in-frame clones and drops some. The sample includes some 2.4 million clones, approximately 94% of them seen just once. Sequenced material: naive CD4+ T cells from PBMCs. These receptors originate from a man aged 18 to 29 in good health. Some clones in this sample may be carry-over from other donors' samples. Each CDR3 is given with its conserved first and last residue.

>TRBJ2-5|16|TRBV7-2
CASSLEPAGGPGTQYF
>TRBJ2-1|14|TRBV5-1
CASSLASGREEQFF
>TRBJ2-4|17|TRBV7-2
CASSLVVIGTGKNIQYF
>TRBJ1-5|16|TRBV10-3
CAISAQGGNSNQPQHF
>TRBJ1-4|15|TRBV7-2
CASSSRDQGGEKLFF
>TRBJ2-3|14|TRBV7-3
CASSGLAGIDTQYF
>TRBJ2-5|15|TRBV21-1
CASSKLRGNGETQYF
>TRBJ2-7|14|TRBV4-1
CASSQAGLALEQYF
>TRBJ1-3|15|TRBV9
CASSARALSGNTIYF
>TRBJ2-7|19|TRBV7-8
CASSLAVRASGRGAYEQYF
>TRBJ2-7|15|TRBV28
CASSAWTGGSYEQYF
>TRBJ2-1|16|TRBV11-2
CASSLLTSGQGNEQFF
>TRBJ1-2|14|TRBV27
CASSSDRLLGGYTF
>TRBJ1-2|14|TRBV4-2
CASSPQVDSYGYTF
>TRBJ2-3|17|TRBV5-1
CASSLVGVAGGTDTQYF
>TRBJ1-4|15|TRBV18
CASSPPGQRNEKLFF
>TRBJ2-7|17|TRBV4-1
CASSQVAIAGVTYEQYF
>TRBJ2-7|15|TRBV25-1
CAINNPRGDSYEQYF
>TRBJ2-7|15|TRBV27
CASRGSGRSSYEQYF
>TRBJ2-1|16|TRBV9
CASSVFRQPSYNEQFF
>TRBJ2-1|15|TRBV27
CASRLTVSSYNEQFF
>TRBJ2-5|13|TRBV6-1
CASSEPPGGTQYF
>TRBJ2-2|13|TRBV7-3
CASSLGLSGELFF
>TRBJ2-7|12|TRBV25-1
CASGIRSYEQYF
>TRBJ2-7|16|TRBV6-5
CASSSSPGQGLYEQYF
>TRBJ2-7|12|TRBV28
CASSTRLGEQYF
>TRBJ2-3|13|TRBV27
CASSSQGRNTQYF
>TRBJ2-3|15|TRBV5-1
CASSQGQGDTDTQYF
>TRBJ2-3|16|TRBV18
CASSLTGPLSTDTQYF
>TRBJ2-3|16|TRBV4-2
CASSPVAGVGDDTQYF
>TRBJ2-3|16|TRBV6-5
CASSYFGTDLVDTQYF
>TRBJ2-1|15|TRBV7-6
CASSPLAGGGDEQFF
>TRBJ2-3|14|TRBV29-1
CSLSTSPRGDTQYF
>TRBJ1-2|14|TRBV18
CASSETGRDYGYTF
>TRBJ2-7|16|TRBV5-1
CASSLFGQLAGSEQYF
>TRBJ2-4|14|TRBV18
CASSAGQTKNIQYF
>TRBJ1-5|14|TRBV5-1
CASSLGIGAQPQHF
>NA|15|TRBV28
CASSLSRPNPYEQYF
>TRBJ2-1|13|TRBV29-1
CSVVQGSYNEQFF
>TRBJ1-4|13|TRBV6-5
CASSTRRNEKLFF
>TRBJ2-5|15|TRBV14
CASSHPTGGRETQYF
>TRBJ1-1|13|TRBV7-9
CASSLEATLEAFF
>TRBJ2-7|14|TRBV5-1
CASSRTGDSYEQYF
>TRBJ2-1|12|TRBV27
CATASTYNEQFF
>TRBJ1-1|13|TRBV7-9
CASSLGGEQEAFF
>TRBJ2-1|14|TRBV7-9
CASSPAWQFNEQFF
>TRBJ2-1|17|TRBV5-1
CASSLAGSGRALDEQFF
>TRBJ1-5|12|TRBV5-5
CASSLREQPQHF
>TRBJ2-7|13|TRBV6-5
CAGSYSGGNEQYF
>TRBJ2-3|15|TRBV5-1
CASSLYITGSDTQYF